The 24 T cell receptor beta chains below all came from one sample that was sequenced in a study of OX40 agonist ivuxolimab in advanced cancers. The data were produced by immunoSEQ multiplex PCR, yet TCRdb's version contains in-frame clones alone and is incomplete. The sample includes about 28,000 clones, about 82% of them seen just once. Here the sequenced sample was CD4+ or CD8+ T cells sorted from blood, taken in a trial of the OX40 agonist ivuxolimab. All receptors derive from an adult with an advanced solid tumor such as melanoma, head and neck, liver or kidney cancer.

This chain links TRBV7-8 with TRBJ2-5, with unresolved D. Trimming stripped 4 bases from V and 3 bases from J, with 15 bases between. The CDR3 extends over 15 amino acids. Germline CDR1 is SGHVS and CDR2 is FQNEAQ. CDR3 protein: CASSYQAGWEETQYF. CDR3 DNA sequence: TGTGCCAGCAGCTATCAGGCAGGTTGGGAAGAGACCCAGTACTTC.

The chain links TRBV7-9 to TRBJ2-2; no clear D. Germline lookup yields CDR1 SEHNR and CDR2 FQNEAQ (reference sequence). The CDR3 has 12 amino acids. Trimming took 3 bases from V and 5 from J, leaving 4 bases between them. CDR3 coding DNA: TGTGCCAGCAGCTTGGTAACCGGGGAGCTGTTTTTT. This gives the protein CASSLVTGELFF.

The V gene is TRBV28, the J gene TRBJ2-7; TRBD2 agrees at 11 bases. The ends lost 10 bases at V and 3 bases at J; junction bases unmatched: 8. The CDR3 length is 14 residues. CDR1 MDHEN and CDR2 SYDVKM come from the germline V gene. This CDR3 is CATNTGTSGYEQYF. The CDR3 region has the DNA TGTGCCACCAACACCGGGACTAGCGGCTACGAGCAGTACTTC.

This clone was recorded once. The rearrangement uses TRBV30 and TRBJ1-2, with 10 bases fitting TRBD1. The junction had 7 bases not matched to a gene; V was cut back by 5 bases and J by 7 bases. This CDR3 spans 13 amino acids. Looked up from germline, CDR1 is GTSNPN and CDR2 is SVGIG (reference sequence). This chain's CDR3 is CAWSGQGRLGYTF. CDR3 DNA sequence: TGTGCCTGGTCGGGACAGGGGCGTCTTGGCTACACCTTC.

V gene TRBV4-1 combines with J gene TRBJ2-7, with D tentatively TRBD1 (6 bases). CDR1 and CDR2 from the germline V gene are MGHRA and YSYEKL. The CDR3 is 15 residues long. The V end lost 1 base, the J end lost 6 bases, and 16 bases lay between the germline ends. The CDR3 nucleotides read TGCGCCAGCAGCCAAGTAAGTACAGGGTGGAGCGAGCAGTACTTC. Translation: CASSQVSTGWSEQYF.

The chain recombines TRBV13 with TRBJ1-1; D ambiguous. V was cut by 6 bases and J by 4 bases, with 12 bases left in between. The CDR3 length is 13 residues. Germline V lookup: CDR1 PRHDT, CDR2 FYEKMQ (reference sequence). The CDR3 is CASSLGEITEAFF. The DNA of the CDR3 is TGTGCCAGCAGTCTCGGGGAGATCACTGAAGCTTTCTTT.

The CDR3 DNA is TGTGCCGCTGGACCAGGGTTGAATTCACCCCTCCACTTT. It translates to CAAGPGLNSPLHF. This rearrangement joins TRBV6-5 to TRBJ1-6; tentatively, D is TRBD1 (5 bases). The length of the CDR3 is 13 residues. Trimming pared 11 bases from V and 7 bases from J, leaving 15 bases between. CDR1 and CDR2 from the germline V gene are MNHEY and SVGAGI.

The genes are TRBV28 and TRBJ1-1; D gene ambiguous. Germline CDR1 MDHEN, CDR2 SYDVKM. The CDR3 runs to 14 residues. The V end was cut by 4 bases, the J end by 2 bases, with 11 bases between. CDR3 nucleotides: TGTGCCAGCAGTTCACGGAGCTTAAACACTGAAGCTTTCTTT. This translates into CASSSRSLNTEAFF.

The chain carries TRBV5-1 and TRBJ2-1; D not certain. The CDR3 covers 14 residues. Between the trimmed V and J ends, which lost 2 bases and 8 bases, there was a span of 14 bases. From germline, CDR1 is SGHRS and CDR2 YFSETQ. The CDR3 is CASSFGAGIYEQFF. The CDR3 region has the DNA TGCGCCAGCAGCTTTGGTGCAGGTATCTATGAGCAGTTCTTC.

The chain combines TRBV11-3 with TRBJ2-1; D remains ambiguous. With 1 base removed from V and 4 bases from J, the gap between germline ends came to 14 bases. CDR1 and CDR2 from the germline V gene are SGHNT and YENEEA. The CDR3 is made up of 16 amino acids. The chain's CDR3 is CASSLVPWQTYNEQFF. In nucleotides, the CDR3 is TGTGCCAGCAGCTTAGTTCCCTGGCAGACTTACAATGAGCAGTTCTTC.

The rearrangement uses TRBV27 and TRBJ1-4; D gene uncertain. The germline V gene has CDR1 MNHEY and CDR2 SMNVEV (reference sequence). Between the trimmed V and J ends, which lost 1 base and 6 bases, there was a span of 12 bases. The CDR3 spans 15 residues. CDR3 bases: TGTGCCAGCAGTTTATATGGTGGGCTGGATGAAAAACTGTTTTTT. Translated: CASSLYGGLDEKLFF.

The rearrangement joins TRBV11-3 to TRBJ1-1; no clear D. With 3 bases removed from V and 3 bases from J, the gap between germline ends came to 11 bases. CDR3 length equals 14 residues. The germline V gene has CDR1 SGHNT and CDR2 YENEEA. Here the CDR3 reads CASSFGPRDTEAFF. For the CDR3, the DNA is TGTGCCAGCAGCTTCGGCCCACGGGACACTGAAGCTTTCTTT. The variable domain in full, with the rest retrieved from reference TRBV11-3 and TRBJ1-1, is EAGVVQSPRYKIIEKKQPVAFWCNPISGHNTLYWYLQNLGQGPELLIRYENEEAVDDSQLPKDRFSAERLKGVDSTLKIQPAELGDSAVYLCASSFGPRDTEAFFGQGTRLTVV.

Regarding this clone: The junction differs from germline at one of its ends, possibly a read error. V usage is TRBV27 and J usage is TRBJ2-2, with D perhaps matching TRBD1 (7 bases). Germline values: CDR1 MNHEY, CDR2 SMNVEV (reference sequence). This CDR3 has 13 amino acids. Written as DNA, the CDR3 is TGTGCCAGCTGCCTCAGGGGGACCGGGGGGCTGTTTTTT. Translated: CASCLRGTGGLFF.

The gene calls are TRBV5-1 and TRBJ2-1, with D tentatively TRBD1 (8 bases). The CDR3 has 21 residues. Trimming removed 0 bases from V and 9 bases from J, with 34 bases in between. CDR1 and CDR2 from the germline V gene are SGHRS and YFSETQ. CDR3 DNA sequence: TGCGCCAGCAGCTTGGCCTATTATCAGGGGGCAGGTGAGGCGGGAGACGGTGAGCAGTTCTTC. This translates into CASSLAYYQGAGEAGDGEQFF.

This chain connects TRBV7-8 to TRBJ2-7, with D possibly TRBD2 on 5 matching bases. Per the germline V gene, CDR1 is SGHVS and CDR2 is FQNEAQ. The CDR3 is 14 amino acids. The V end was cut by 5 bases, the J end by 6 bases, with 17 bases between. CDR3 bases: TGTGCCAGCAGCCAACACCCCCCTGGGAGCGAGCAGTACTTC. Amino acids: CASSQHPPGSEQYF.

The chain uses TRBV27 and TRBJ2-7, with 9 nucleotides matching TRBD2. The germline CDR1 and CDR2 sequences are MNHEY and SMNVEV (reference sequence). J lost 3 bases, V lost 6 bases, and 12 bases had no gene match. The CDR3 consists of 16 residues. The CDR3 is CASRGAGGPKDYEQYF. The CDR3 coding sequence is TGTGCCAGCAGAGGGGCGGGAGGGCCTAAAGACTACGAGCAGTACTTC.

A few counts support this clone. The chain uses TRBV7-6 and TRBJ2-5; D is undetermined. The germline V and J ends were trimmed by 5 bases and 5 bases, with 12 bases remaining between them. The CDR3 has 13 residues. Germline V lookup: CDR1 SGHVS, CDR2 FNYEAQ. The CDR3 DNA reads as TGTGCCAGCAGCCGTCAGGAATGGGAGACCCAGTACTTC. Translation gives CASSRQEWETQYF.

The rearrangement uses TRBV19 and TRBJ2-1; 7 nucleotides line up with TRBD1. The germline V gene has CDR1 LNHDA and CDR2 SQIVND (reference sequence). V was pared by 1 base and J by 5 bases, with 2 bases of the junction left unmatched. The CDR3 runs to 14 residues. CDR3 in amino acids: CASSIGQGDNEQFF. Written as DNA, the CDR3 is TGTGCCAGTAGTATAGGACAGGGTGACAATGAGCAGTTCTTC.

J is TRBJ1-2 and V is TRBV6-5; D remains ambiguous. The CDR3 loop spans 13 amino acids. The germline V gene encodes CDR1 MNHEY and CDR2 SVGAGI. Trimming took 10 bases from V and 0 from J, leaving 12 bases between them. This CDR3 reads CATGGVSNYGYTF. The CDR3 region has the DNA TGTGCCACGGGTGGGGTGTCTAACTATGGCTACACCTTC.

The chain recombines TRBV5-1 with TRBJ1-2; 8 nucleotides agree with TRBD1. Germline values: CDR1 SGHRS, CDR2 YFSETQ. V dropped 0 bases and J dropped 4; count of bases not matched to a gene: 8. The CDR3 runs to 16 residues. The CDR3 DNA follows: TGCGCCAGCAGCTTGGCAGGGACAGGAGGGACCTATGGCTACACCTTC. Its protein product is CASSLAGTGGTYGYTF.

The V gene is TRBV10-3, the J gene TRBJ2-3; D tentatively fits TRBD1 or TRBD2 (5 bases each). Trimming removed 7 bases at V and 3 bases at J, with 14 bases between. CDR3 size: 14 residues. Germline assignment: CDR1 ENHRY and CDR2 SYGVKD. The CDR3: CAIKGEMGTDTQYF. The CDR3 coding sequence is TGTGCCATCAAAGGGGAGATGGGTACAGATACGCAGTATTTT.

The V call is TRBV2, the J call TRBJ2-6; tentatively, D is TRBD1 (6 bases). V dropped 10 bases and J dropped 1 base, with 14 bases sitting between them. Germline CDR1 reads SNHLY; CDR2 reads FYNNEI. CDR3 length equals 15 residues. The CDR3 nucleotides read TGTGCCACAAAACAGGGTTTGTCTGGGGCCAACGTCCTGACTTTC. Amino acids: CATKQGLSGANVLTF.

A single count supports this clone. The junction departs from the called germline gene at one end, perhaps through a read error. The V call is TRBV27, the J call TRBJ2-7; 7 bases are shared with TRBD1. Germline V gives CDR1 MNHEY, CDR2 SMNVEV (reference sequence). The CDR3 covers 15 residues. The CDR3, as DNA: TGTGTCAGCTCACCCATCGGGACAGCATCCTACGAGCAGTACTTC. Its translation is CVSSPIGTASYEQYF.

The CDR3 DNA is TGTGCCAGCAGTTACTCGGCGGGGGCCGGGGAGCTGTTTTTT. This translates into CASSYSAGAGELFF. The chain combines TRBV6-5 with TRBJ2-2; TRBD2 matches at 7 bases. This CDR3 is 14 amino acids long. The germline gives CDR1 MNHEY, CDR2 SVGAGI. Germline trimming cut 0 bases from V and 6 bases from J; bases unmatched to any gene: 1.